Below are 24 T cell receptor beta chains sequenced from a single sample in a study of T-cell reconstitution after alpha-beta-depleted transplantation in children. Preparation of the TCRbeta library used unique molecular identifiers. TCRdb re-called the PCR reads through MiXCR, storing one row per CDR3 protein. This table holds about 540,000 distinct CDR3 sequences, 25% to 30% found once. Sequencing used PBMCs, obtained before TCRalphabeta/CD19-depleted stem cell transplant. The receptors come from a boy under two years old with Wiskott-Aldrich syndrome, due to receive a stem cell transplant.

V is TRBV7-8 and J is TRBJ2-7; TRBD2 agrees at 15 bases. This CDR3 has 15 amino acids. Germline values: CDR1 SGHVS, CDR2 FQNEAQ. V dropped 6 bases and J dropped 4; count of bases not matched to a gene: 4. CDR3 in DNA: TGTGCCAGCAGTTTGGGGACTAGCGGGAGGTACGAGCAGTACTTC. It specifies CASSLGTSGRYEQYF.

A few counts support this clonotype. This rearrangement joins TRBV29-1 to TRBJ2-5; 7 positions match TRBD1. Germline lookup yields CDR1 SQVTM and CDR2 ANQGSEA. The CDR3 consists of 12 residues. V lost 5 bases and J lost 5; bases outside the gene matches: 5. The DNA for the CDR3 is TGCAGCGTTCAGGGGGACACCGAGACCCAGTACTTC. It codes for CSVQGDTETQYF.

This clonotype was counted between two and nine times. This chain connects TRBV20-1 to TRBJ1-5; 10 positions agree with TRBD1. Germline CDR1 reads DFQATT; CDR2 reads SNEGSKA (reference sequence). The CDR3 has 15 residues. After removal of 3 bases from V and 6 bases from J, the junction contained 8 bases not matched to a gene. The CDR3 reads CSASQGQGGVQPQHF. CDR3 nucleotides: TGCAGTGCTAGCCAAGGACAGGGGGGAGTTCAGCCCCAGCATTTT.

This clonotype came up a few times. CDR3 in amino acids: CASSSDSFGYEQYF. The CDR3 nucleotides read TGTGCCAGCAGTTCCGACAGTTTCGGCTACGAGCAGTACTTC. The chain carries TRBV28 and TRBJ2-7, with D perhaps TRBD1 (5 bases). V gave up 4 bases and J gave up 3 bases, with 13 bases separating them. Germline V lookup: CDR1 MDHEN, CDR2 SYDVKM. This CDR3 comprises 14 residues.

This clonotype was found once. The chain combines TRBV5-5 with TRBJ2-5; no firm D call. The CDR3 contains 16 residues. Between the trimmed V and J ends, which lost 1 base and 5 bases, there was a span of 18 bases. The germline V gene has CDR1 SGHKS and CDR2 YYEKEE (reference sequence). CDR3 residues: CASSLLRMATPETQYF. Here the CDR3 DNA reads TGTGCCAGCAGCTTGCTAAGGATGGCCACACCGGAGACCCAGTACTTC.

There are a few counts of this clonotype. CDR3 region: CASKRREGAYEQYF. Here the CDR3 DNA reads TGTGCCAGCAAGAGGCGGGAGGGGGCCTACGAGCAGTACTTC. The chain links TRBV6-1 to TRBJ2-7, with 9 bases identical to TRBD2. Losses at the gene ends were 7 bases for V and 2 bases for J; bases not matched to a gene: 6. This CDR3 is built from 14 residues. Germline lookup yields CDR1 MNHNS and CDR2 SASEGT.

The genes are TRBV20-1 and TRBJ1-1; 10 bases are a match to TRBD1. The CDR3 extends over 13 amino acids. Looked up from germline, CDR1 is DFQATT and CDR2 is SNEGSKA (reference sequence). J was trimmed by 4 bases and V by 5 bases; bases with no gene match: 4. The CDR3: CSARQGAGTEAFF. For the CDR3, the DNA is TGCAGTGCTCGACAGGGGGCTGGCACTGAAGCTTTCTTT.

CDR3 sequence (DNA): TGCGCCAGCAGTCCCAGGGGACTAGCGGTCCAAGAGACCCAGTACTTC. Amino acid sequence: CASSPRGLAVQETQYF. The chain couples TRBV5-1 to TRBJ2-5; 11 nucleotides line up with TRBD2. The CDR3 sequence is 16 residues long. Trimming removed 5 bases from V and 1 base from J; junction bases left unmatched: 7. CDR1 and CDR2 from the germline V gene are SGHRS and YFSETQ.

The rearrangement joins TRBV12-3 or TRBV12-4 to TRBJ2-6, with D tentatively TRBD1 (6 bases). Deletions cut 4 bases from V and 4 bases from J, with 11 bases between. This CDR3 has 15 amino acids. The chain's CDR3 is CASSSQGQGANVLTF. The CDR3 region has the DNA TGTGCCAGCAGTTCTCAGGGGCAAGGGGCCAACGTCCTGACTTTC.

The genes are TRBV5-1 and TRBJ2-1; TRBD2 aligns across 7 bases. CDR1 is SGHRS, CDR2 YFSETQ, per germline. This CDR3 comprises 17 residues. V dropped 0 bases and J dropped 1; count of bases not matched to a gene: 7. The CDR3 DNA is TGCGCCAGCAGCTTGGATTCGGCGGGGGTGTCCTACAATGAGCAGTTCTTC. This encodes CASSLDSAGVSYNEQFF.

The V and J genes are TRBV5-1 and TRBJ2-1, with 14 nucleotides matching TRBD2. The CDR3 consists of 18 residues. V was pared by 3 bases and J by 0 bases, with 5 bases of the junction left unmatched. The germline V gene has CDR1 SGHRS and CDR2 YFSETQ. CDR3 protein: CASSSTSGRASSYNEQFF. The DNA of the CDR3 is TGCGCCAGCAGCTCGACTAGCGGGAGGGCGAGCTCCTACAATGAGCAGTTCTTC.

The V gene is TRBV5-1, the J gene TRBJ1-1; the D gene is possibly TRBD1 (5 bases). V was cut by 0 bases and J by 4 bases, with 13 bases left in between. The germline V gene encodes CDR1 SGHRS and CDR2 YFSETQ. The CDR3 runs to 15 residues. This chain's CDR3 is CASSLEGQGSTEAFF. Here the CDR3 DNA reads TGCGCCAGCAGCTTGGAGGGTCAGGGTTCCACTGAAGCTTTCTTT.

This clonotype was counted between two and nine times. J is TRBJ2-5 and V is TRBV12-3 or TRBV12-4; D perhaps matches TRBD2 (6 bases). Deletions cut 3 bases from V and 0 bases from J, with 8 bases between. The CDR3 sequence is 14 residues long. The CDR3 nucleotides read TGTGCCAGCAGTTTGCGGGACTACCAAGAGACCCAGTACTTC. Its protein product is CASSLRDYQETQYF.

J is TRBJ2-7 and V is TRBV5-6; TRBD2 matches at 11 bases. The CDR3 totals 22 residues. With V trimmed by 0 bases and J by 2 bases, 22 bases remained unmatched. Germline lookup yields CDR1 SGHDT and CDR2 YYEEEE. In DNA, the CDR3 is TGTGCCAGCAGCTTGGCGAACTGGGGACGGCCGGGACTAGCGGAAGGAACCTACGAGCAGTACTTC. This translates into CASSLANWGRPGLAEGTYEQYF.

The CDR3 loop reads CASSTGMAYEQYF. In DNA form, the CDR3 reads TGTGCCAGCAGTACAGGGATGGCCTACGAGCAGTACTTC. The rearrangement joins TRBV7-2 to TRBJ2-7; possibly TRBD1 for D (6 bases). V gave up 6 bases and J gave up 2 bases, with 11 bases separating them. The CDR3 has 13 residues. Per germline, CDR1 SGHTA and CDR2 FQGNSA.

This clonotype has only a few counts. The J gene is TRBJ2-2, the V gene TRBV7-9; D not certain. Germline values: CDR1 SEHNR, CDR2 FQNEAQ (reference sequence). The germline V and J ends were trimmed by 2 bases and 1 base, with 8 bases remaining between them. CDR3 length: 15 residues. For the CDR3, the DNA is TGTGCCAGCAGCTTACTACAGATGAACACCGGGGAGCTGTTTTTT. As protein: CASSLLQMNTGELFF.

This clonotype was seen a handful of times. The CDR3 reads CSATRRTGGSEAFF. In DNA, the CDR3 is TGCAGTGCTACCCGAAGGACAGGGGGCTCTGAAGCTTTCTTT. The chain carries TRBV20-1 and TRBJ1-1, with 11 nucleotides matching TRBD1. J lost 6 bases, V lost 4 bases, and 7 bases had no gene match. The CDR3 consists of 14 residues. Germline V lookup: CDR1 DFQATT, CDR2 SNEGSKA (reference sequence).

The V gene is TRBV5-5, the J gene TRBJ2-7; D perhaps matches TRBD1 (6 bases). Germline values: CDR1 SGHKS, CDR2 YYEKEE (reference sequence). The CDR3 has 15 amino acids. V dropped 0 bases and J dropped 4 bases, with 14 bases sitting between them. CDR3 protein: CASSLGLRGPYEQYF. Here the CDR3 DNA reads TGTGCCAGCAGCTTGGGCCTCAGGGGACCATACGAGCAGTACTTC.

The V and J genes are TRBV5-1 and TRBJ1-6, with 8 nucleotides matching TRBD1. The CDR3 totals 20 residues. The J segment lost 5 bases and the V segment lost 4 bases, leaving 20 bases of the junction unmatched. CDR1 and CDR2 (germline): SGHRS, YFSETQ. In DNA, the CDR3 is TGCGCCAGCAGCCCGACAACAGGGGGAGGCTCTATTCCGGATAATTCACCCCTCCACTTT. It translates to CASSPTTGGGSIPDNSPLHF.

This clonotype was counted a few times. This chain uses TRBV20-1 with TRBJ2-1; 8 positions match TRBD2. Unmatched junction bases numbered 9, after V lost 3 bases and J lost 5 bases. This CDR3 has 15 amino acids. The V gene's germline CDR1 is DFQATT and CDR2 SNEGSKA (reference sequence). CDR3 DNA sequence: TGCAGTGCTAGTGCCATGGTAGCGGGGAACAATGAGCAGTTCTTC. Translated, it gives CSASAMVAGNNEQFF.

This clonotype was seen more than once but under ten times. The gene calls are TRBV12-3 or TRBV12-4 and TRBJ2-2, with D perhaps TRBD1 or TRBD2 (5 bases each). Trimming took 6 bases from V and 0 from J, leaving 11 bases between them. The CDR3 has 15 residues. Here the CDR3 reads CASRGVAANTGELFF. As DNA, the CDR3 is TGTGCCAGCAGGGGGGTGGCAGCGAACACCGGGGAGCTGTTTTTT.

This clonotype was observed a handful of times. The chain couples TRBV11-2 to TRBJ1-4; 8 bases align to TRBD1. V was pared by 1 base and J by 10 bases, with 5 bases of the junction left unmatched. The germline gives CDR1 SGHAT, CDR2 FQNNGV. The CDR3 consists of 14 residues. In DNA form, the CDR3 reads TGTGCCAGCAGCTTAGCAGGGGGCGCGAGAAAACTGTTTTTT. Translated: CASSLAGGARKLFF.

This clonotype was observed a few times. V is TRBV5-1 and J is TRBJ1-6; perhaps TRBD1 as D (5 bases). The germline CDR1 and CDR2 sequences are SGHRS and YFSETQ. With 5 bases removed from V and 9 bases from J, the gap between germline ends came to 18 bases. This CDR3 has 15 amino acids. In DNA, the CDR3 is TGCGCCAGCAGACCTAGGAGGGACGGCATTTCACCCCTCCACTTT. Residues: CASRPRRDGISPLHF.

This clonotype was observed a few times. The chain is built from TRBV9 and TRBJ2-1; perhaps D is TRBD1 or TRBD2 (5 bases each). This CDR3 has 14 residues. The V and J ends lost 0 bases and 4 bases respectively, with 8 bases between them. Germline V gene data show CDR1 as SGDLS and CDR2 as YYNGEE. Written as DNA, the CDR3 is TGTGCCAGCAGCGTAGGGGACCGATACAATGAGCAGTTCTTC. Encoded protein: CASSVGDRYNEQFF.